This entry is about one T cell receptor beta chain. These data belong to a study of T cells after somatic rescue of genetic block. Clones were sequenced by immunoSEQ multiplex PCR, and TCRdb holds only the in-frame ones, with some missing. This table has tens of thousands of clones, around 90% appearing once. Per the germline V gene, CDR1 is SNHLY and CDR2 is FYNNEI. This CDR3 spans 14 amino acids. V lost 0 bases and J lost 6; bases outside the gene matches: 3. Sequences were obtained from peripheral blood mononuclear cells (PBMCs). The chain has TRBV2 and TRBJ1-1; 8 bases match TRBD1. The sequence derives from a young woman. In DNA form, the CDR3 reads TGTGCCAGCAGTGAAGCGGACAGGGTAGCTGAAGCTTTCTTT. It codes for CASSEADRVAEAFF.